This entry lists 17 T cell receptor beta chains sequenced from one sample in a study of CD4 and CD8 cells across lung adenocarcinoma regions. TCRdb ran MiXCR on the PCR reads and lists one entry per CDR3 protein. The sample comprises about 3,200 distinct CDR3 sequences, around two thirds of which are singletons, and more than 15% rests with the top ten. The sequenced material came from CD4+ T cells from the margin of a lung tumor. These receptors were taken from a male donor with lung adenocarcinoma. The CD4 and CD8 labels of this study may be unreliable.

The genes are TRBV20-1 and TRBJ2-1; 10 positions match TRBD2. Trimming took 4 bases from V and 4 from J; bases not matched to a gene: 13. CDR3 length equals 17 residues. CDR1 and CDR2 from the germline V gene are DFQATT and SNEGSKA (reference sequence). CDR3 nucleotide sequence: TGCAGTGCTACCACATACGGGGCTAGCGGGAGTTACAATGAGCAGTTCTTC. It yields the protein CSATTYGASGSYNEQFF.

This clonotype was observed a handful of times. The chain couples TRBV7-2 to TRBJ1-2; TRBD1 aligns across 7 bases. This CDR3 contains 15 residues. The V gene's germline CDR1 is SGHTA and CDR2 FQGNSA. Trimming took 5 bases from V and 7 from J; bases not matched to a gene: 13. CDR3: CASSRQTGTEFGYTF. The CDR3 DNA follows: TGTGCCAGCAGCCGTCAAACCGGGACAGAATTTGGCTACACCTTC.

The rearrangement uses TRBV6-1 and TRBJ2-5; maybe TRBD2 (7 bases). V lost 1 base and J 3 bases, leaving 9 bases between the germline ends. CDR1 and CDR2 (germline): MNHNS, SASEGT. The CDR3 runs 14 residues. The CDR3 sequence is CASSEEGGEETQYF. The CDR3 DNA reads TGTGCCAGCAGTGAAGAAGGGGGGGAAGAGACCCAGTACTTC.

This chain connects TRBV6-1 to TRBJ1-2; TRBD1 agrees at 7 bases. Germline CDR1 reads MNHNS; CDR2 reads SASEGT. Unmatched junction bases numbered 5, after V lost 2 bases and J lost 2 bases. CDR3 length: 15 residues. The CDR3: CASSEYKQGNYGYTF. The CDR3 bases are TGTGCCAGCAGTGAATATAAACAGGGGAACTATGGCTACACCTTC.

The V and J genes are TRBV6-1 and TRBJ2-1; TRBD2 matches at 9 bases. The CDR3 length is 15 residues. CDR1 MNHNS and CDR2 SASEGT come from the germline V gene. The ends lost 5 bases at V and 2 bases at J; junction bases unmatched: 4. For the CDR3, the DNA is TGTGCCAGCAGTAGGGCGGGAGGGGCCTACAATGAGCAGTTCTTC. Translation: CASSRAGGAYNEQFF.

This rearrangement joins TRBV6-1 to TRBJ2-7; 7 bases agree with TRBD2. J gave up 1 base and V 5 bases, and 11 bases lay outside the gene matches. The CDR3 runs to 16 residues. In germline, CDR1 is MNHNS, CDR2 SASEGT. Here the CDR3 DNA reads TGTGCCAGCAGTCTAAATCGACTAGCAAGGTCCTACGAGCAGTACTTC. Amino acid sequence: CASSLNRLARSYEQYF.

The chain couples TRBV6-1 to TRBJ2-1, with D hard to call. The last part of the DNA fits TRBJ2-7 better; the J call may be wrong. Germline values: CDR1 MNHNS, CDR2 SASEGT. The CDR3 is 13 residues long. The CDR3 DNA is TGTGCCAGCACCCCTCCGAAGGGTACCGAGCAGTACTTC. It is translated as CASTPPKGTEQYF.

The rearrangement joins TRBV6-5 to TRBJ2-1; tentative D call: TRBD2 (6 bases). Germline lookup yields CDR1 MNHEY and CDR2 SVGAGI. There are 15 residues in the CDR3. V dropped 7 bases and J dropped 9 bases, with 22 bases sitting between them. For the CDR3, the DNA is TGTGCCAGCACTTTAATCGGGACTCCGAGGGGTGAGCAGTTCTTC. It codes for CASTLIGTPRGEQFF.

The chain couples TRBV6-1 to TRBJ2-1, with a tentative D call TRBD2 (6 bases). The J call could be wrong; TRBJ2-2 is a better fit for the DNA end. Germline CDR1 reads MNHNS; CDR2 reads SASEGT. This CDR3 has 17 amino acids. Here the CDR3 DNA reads TGTGCCAGCAGTCGCCCTCGGGACGGGAGCTCCTACAAGGAGCTGTTTTTT. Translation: CASSRPRDGSSYKELFF.

CDR3 loop: CASSFQLTGELFF. In DNA form, the CDR3 reads TGTGCCAGCAGTTTTCAGTTGACCGGGGAGCTGTTTTTT. This rearrangement joins TRBV12-3 or TRBV12-4 to TRBJ2-2; no clear D gene. V shed 3 bases and J shed 5 bases, with 7 bases lying between them. The CDR3 is made up of 13 amino acids.

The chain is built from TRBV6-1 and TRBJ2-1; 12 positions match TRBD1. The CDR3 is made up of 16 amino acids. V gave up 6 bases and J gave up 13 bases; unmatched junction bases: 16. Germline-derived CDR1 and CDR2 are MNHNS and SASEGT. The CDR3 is CASSEWGQGAGETQFF. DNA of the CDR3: TGTGCCAGCAGCGAATGGGGACAGGGGGCGGGGGAGACCCAGTTCTTC.

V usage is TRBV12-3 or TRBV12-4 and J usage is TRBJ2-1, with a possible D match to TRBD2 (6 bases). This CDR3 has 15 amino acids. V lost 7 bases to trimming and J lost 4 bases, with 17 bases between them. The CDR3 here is CASTNRDSLYNEQFF. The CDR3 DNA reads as TGTGCCAGCACCAACCGGGACTCCCTATACAATGAGCAGTTCTTC.

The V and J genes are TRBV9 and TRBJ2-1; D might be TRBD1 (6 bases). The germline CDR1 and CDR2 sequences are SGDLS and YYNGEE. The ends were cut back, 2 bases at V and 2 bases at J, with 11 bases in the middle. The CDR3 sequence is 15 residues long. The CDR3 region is CASSVTGLPYNEQFF. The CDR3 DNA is TGTGCCAGCAGCGTCACAGGGCTACCCTACAATGAGCAGTTCTTC.

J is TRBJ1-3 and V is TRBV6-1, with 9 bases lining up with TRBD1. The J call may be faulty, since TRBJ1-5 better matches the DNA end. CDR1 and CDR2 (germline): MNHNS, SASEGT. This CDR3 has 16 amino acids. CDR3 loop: CASRPGQGFRDQPQHF. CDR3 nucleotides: TGTGCCAGCAGACCGGGACAGGGTTTCCGCGATCAGCCCCAGCATTTT.

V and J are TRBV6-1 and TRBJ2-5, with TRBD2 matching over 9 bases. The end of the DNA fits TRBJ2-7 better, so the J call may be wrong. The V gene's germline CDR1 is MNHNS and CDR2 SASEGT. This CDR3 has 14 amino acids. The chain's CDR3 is CASRASGGSYEQYF. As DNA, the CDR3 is TGTGCCAGCAGGGCCAGCGGGGGGTCTTACGAGCAGTACTTC.

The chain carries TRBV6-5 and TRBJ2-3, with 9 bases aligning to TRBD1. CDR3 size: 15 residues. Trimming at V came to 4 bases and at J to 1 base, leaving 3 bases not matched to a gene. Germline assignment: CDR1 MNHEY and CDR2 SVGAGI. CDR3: CASSSQGAGTDTQYF. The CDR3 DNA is TGTGCCAGCAGTTCACAGGGGGCCGGCACAGATACGCAGTATTTT.

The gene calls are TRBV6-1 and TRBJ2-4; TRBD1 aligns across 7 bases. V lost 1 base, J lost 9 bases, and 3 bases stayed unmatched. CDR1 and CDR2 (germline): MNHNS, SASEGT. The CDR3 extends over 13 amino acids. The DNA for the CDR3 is TGTGCCAGCAGTGAAGTAAACAGGGGCATTCAGTACTTC. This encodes CASSEVNRGIQYF.